The T cell receptor beta chain under discussion was sequenced for a study of blood T cell repertoires in COVID-19. Overall study: Samples taken during acute and convalescent COVID-19 were collected in the United States, Italy and Spain. The cDNA or gDNA used as material had been derived from T cells, B-cell-depleted T cells, or PBMCs.

This CDR3 comprises 14 residues. The J segment lost 1 base and the V segment lost 5 bases, leaving 5 bases of the junction unmatched. CDR1 and CDR2 (germline): SGHNT, YENEEA. Original methodology: Nucleated cell number was recorded as an estimate derived from reference gene primer amplification. Assay used: immunoSEQ multiplex PCR; TCRdb lists only in-frame clones, some missing. V and J calls and clone size are as listed in that table; D and trimming were resolved from the DNA. The profile shows more than 95,000 clones, about 82% of them singletons. This receptor was taken from a human donor in a cohort sampled during active COVID-19. Sample: peripheral blood. The chain uses TRBV11-3 and TRBJ2-7; the match to TRBD1 covers 7 bases. CDR3 sequence reads: CASSPLGQSYEQYF. The CDR3 nucleotides read TGTGCCAGCAGCCCCCTGGGACAGTCCTACGAGCAGTACTTC.